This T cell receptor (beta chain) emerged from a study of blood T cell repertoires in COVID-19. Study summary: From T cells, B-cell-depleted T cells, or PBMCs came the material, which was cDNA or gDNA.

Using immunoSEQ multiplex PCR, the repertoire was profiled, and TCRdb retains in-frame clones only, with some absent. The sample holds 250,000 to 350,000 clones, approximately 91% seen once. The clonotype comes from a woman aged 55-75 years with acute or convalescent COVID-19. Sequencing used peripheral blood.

As DNA, the CDR3 is TGTGCCAGCAGCTTTCCCCGGGGGAGTGAGCAGTTCTTC. Its protein product is CASSFPRGSEQFF. The V call is TRBV7-8, the J call TRBJ2-1, with D possibly TRBD2 on 6 matching bases. The V end was cut by 3 bases, the J end by 9 bases, with 12 bases between. CDR1 and CDR2 from the germline V gene are SGHVS and FQNEAQ. The CDR3 is 13 amino acids.